Presented here are 7 T cell receptor beta chains from one specimen sequenced in a study of molecular identifiers for immune sequencing clone quantification. TCRdb itself ran the PCR reads through MiXCR, one entry per CDR3 protein. The table includes more than 300,000 distinct CDR3 sequences, about a fifth detected once. The specimen was naive CD8+ T cells from blood, with Jurkat cell RNA spiked in. Subset here: FACS-sorted CD8+CD4-CCR7+CD45RA+ naive T cells. These receptors all come from a human donor in good health. Some libraries in this study had Jurkat cell RNA spiked in.

Details on this clonotype: The junction shows a germline mismatch at one end, possibly a read error. The chain recombines TRBV7-6 with TRBJ2-7; 7 bases are a match to TRBD1. Germline CDR1 and CDR2: SGHVS and FNYEAQ. The CDR3 totals 14 residues. This chain's CDR3 is CANSSRGSSYEQYF. DNA of the CDR3: TGTGCCAACAGCTCCAGGGGGAGCTCCTACGAGCAGTACTTC.

In this sample, this clonotype turned up many times. V is TRBV19 and J is TRBJ2-3, with D hard to call. Germline V lookup: CDR1 LNHDA, CDR2 SQIVND (reference sequence). The CDR3 has 14 residues. The ends were cut back, 8 bases at V and 5 bases at J, with 17 bases in the middle. CDR3 residues: CASRPAGSIDTQYF. The CDR3 DNA sequence: TGTGCCAGTCGGCCAGCCGGTTCCATAGATACGCAGTATTTT.

This clonotype was seen repeatedly, ten times or more. The rearrangement joins TRBV12-3 or TRBV12-4 to TRBJ1-2; D not certain. The CDR3 has 18 amino acids. The ends were cut back, 4 bases at V and 0 bases at J, with 21 bases in the middle. The CDR3 bases are TGTGCCAGCAGTTCACGGCATGGGAGCGTGCACTCTAACTATGGCTACACCTTC. This encodes CASSSRHGSVHSNYGYTF.

The sample holds many counts of this clonotype. The chain couples TRBV25-1 to TRBJ1-1; a weak D match, TRBD1 (5 bases). The CDR3 is 15 residues long. Between the trimmed V and J ends, which lost 1 base and 5 bases, there was a span of 14 bases. Per the germline V gene, CDR1 is MGHDK and CDR2 is SYGVNS. The CDR3 region has the DNA TGTGCCAGCAGTGAATCAGGGATTGGGGGGACTGAAGCTTTCTTT. Amino acid sequence: CASSESGIGGTEAFF.

There are many counts of this clonotype. V usage is TRBV14 and J usage is TRBJ2-7; possibly TRBD1 for D (6 bases). V lost 8 bases and J lost 4, with 15 bases in between. Germline values: CDR1 SGHDN, CDR2 FVKESK. The CDR3 length is 13 residues. The CDR3 here is CASGPGGGYEQYF. The CDR3 DNA sequence: TGTGCCAGCGGGCCTGGGGGCGGATACGAGCAGTACTTC.

Concerning this clonotype: A much bigger clone sits one base away, suggesting this may be a read error. The chain carries TRBV13 and TRBJ2-5, with D possibly TRBD1 on 5 matching bases. CDR3 length: 16 residues. The V gene's germline CDR1 is PRHDT and CDR2 FYEKMQ (reference sequence). The V and J ends lost 5 bases and 3 bases respectively, with 19 bases between them. CDR3 in amino acids: CASSAASTTAKETQYF. CDR3 DNA: TGTGCCAGCAGCGCGGCCTCCACGACAGCGAAAGAGACCCAGTACTTC. The whole variable domain, remainder taken from reference TRBV13 and TRBJ2-5, is AAGVIQSPRHLIKEKRETATLKCYPIPRHDTVYWYQQGPGQDPQFLISFYEKMQSDKGSIPDRFSAQQFSDYHSELNMSSLELGDSALYFCASSAASTTAKETQYFGPGTRLLVL.

This clonotype was detected ten times or more. The genes are TRBV9 and TRBJ2-3, with TRBD2 matching 9 bases. The CDR3 extends over 16 amino acids. V dropped 0 bases and J dropped 0; count of bases not matched to a gene: 2. The germline CDR1 and CDR2 sequences are SGDLS and YYNGEE. CDR3 in DNA: TGTGCCAGCAGCGTAGCTAGCGGGGAAAGCACAGATACGCAGTATTTT. Translated, it gives CASSVASGESTDTQYF.